This entry lists 6 T cell receptor beta chains sequenced from one sample in a study of early T cells in non-severe SARS-CoV-2 infection. TCRdb re-derived calls from the 5' RACE reads in MiXCR, one entry per CDR3 protein. The sample lists tens of thousands of distinct CDR3 sequences; 12% were seen once. The source was whole blood, collected at baseline. These receptors came from an adult who was a healthcare worker with PCR-confirmed SARS-CoV-2 infection or an uninfected control (not recorded which). The donor label of this sample is uncertain.

The gene calls are TRBV5-1 and TRBJ2-3; tentatively, D is TRBD1 (7 bases). From germline, CDR1 is SGHRS and CDR2 YFSETQ. The V end lost 3 bases, the J end lost 3 bases, and 17 bases lay between the germline ends. The length of the CDR3 is 16 residues. The CDR3 DNA sequence: TGCGCCAGCAGCTCAGGGGGGCAGTATAGAACAGATACGCAGTATTTT. Amino acids: CASSSGGQYRTDTQYF.

The V and J genes are TRBV5-1 and TRBJ2-3; 9 bases map to TRBD2. V gave up 3 bases and J gave up 2 bases; unmatched junction bases: 13. CDR1 SGHRS and CDR2 YFSETQ come from the germline V gene. This CDR3 is 18 amino acids long. The CDR3 sequence: CASSSVPSSGGFTDTQYF. The DNA of the CDR3 is TGCGCCAGCAGCTCCGTCCCCAGCAGCGGGGGGTTCACAGATACGCAGTATTTT. Combining the CDR3 with reference TRBV5-1 and TRBJ2-3 gives the whole variable domain KAGVTQTPRYLIKTRGQQVTLSCSPISGHRSVSWYQQTPGQGLQFLFEYFSETQRNKGNFPGRFSGRQFSNSRSEMNVSTLELGDSALYLCASSSVPSSGGFTDTQYFGPGTRLTVL.

The V gene is TRBV5-1, the J gene TRBJ1-2, with D maybe TRBD1 (5 bases). In germline, CDR1 is SGHRS, CDR2 YFSETQ. Deletions cut 5 bases from V and 4 bases from J, with 9 bases between. The CDR3 sequence is 12 residues long. CDR3 in amino acids: CASSDRLYGYTF. The CDR3 DNA reads as TGCGCCAGCAGTGACAGACTCTATGGCTACACCTTC.

The chain combines TRBV7-9 with TRBJ2-7; no reliable D call. This CDR3 region has 12 residues. CDR1 and CDR2 from the germline V gene are SEHNR and FQNEAQ (reference sequence). Between the trimmed V and J ends, which lost 1 base and 5 bases, there was a span of 6 bases. This chain's CDR3 is CASSLGPDEQYV. As DNA, the CDR3 is TGTGCCAGCAGCTTAGGCCCGGACGAGCAGTACGTC.

The rearrangement links TRBV7-8 to TRBJ1-2; no clear D gene. This CDR3 region has 14 residues. Germline V gene sequence: CDR1 SGHVS, CDR2 FQNEAQ. V was cut by 5 bases and J by 8 bases, with 18 bases left in between. CDR3 bases: TGTGCCAGCAGCAAGAGGTCGGACGGTCGGGGCTACACCTTC. It codes for CASSKRSDGRGYTF.

This rearrangement joins TRBV6-4 to TRBJ2-7; 8 nucleotides agree with TRBD2. The junction had 6 bases not matched to a gene; V was cut back by 5 bases and J by 6 bases. The CDR3 totals 13 residues. Germline assignment: CDR1 MRHNA and CDR2 SNTAGT. The CDR3 bases are TGTGCCAGCAGTAGAAGCGGGGGCGGCGAGCAGTACGTC. The encoded protein is CASSRSGGGEQYV.